These 28 T cell receptor beta chains originate from one sample sequenced in a study of cytomegalovirus exposure and HLA in healthy donors. Produced via immunoSEQ multiplex PCR; TCRdb's table is partial and in-frame only. The sample includes a few hundred thousand clones, roughly 87% of them seen just once. Specimen: PBMCs. The receptors come from a man younger than 30 in good health and CMV-seropositive.

In DNA form, the CDR3 reads TGTGCCAGCAGAAGACTAGCGGGAGCCTACGAGCAGTACTTC. It encodes CASRRLAGAYEQYF. The chain is built from TRBV27 and TRBJ2-7; 12 nucleotides align to TRBD2. V shed 6 bases and J 2 bases; nucleotides not matched to a gene: 2. Germline assignment: CDR1 MNHEY and CDR2 SMNVEV (reference sequence). CDR3 length: 14 amino acids.

The chain combines TRBV6-6 with TRBJ1-5, with TRBD1 as a possible D gene (5 bases). Trimming took 2 bases from V and 3 from J, leaving 8 bases between them. Germline CDR1 MNHNY, CDR2 SVGAGI (reference sequence). The CDR3 spans 14 residues. The DNA of the CDR3 is TGTGCCAGCAGTTACGTGACAGTCAATCAGCCCCAGCATTTT. Its translation is CASSYVTVNQPQHF.

The rearrangement links TRBV10-1 to TRBJ1-1, with 7 positions matching TRBD1. CDR3 length: 12 residues. Germline trimming cut 8 bases from V and 5 bases from J; bases unmatched to any gene: 5. Germline-derived CDR1 and CDR2 are WNHNN and SYGVQD (reference sequence). The CDR3: CASGQEGTEAFF. The CDR3 DNA follows: TGCGCCAGCGGACAGGAGGGGACTGAAGCTTTCTTT.

This clone was detected once. This chain connects TRBV28 to TRBJ2-7; 11 nucleotides line up with TRBD1. Looked up from germline, CDR1 is MDHEN and CDR2 is SYDVKM. The CDR3 extends over 15 amino acids. Trimming at V came to 5 bases and at J to 4 bases, leaving 7 bases not matched to a gene. This CDR3 reads CASSPRTGGLYEQYF. As DNA, the CDR3 is TGTGCCAGCAGTCCGCGGACAGGGGGCTTATACGAGCAGTACTTC.

This sequence joins TRBV5-1 and TRBJ1-2; D perhaps matches TRBD1 (5 bases). Germline-derived CDR1 and CDR2 are SGHRS and YFSETQ. Trimming shortened V by 1 base and J by 8 bases, and 15 bases separated the two germline ends. This CDR3 spans 14 amino acids. The DNA for the CDR3 is TGCGCCAGCAGCTTGCAGAGGGGCGTGCGGGGCTACACCTTC. Encoded protein: CASSLQRGVRGYTF.

The chain links TRBV5-1 to TRBJ2-1; 8 bases agree with TRBD2. This CDR3 has 14 residues. V shed 9 bases and J 6 bases; nucleotides not matched to a gene: 11. Germline V lookup: CDR1 SGHRS, CDR2 YFSETQ. The DNA for the CDR3 is TGCGCCACCAATCGGGAGGGGACGAGCAATGAGCAGTTCTTC. This encodes CATNREGTSNEQFF.

A single count supports this clone. V is TRBV6-1 and J is TRBJ2-1; TRBD1 agrees at 8 bases. The CDR3 runs 14 residues. The germline CDR1 and CDR2 sequences are MNHNS and SASEGT. J lost 5 bases, V lost 8 bases, and 8 bases had no gene match. DNA of the CDR3: TGTGCCAGCGGCAGGACAGGGTGGGACAATGAGCAGTTCTTC. It encodes CASGRTGWDNEQFF.

The chain employs TRBV5-1 and TRBJ2-2, with 7 bases lining up with TRBD1. The length of the CDR3 is 15 residues. Germline V gene data show CDR1 as SGHRS and CDR2 as YFSETQ. V dropped 6 bases and J dropped 6; count of bases not matched to a gene: 11. This chain's CDR3 is CASNPRQGDPGELFF. The DNA of the CDR3 is TGCGCCAGCAACCCGAGGCAGGGGGATCCCGGGGAGCTGTTTTTT.

This clone has a handful of counts. This chain joins TRBV2 and TRBJ1-5; D not resolved. Trimming took 3 bases from V and 6 from J, leaving 6 bases between them. The V gene's germline CDR1 is SNHLY and CDR2 FYNNEI. The CDR3 contains 12 residues. The CDR3 reads CASSESGQPQHF. The DNA of the CDR3 is TGTGCCAGCAGTGAGTCGGGTCAGCCCCAGCATTTT.

The V and J genes are TRBV5-6 and TRBJ2-7; D unresolved. This CDR3 has 14 amino acids. Germline V gene lookup returns CDR1 SGHDT and CDR2 YYEEEE. V shed 2 bases and J shed 1 base, with 10 bases lying between them. CDR3 sequence reads: CASSLPGLSYEQYF. CDR3 DNA: TGTGCCAGCAGCTTACCGGGCCTTTCCTACGAGCAGTACTTC.

The chain combines TRBV6-5 with TRBJ2-7, with 8 bases matching TRBD1. CDR1 and CDR2 from the germline V gene are MNHEY and SVGAGI. This CDR3 is built from 14 residues. The V segment lost 2 bases and the J segment 2 bases; nucleotides outside the gene matches: 2. DNA of the CDR3: TGTGCCAGCAGTTACGAGACAGGGGCCTACGAGCAGTACTTC. It specifies CASSYETGAYEQYF.

V gene TRBV6-5 combines with J gene TRBJ2-1; no clear D. Germline V gene data show CDR1 as MNHEY and CDR2 as SVGAGI. V gave up 3 bases and J gave up 4 bases, with 13 bases separating them. The CDR3 is 15 amino acids. CDR3 sequence: CASSYEENPYNEQFF. CDR3 nucleotide sequence: TGTGCCAGCAGTTATGAGGAGAATCCTTACAATGAGCAGTTCTTC.

The chain recombines TRBV27 with TRBJ1-1; no clear D gene. The CDR3 is 13 amino acids. The germline CDR1 and CDR2 sequences are MNHEY and SMNVEV (reference sequence). Between the trimmed V and J ends, which lost 5 bases and 6 bases, there was a span of 13 bases. CDR3 protein: CASSLEGGAEAFF. Here the CDR3 DNA reads TGTGCCAGCAGTCTCGAGGGCGGGGCTGAAGCTTTCTTT.

V gene TRBV6-4 combines with J gene TRBJ2-2; 10 bases match TRBD1. Trimming cost V 4 bases and J 3 bases; bases outside gene matches: 2. CDR1 is MRHNA, CDR2 SNTAGT, per germline. There are 15 residues in the CDR3. This chain's CDR3 is CASSGGTGDTGELFF. CDR3 bases: TGTGCCAGCAGTGGCGGGACAGGGGACACCGGGGAGCTGTTTTTT.

The rearrangement links TRBV6-1 to TRBJ2-7; D remains ambiguous. There are 14 residues in the CDR3. Germline loops: CDR1 MNHNS, CDR2 SASEGT. The germline V and J ends were trimmed by 1 base and 0 bases, with 7 bases remaining between them. DNA for the CDR3: TGTGCCAGCAGTGAAGGCTGGAGCTCCTACGAGCAGTACTTC. It codes for CASSEGWSSYEQYF.

For this clone: A read error may produce the germline difference seen at one junction end. The genes are TRBV6-1 and TRBJ1-2, with D possibly being TRBD1 (6 bases). This CDR3 comprises 13 residues. Germline values: CDR1 MNHNS, CDR2 SASEGT. CDR3 amino acids: CASREGGVGGYTF. The CDR3 DNA is TGTGCCAGCAGGGAAGGGGGGGTAGGAGGCTACACCTTC.

This chain uses TRBV27 with TRBJ2-7; no definite D call. CDR3 length equals 13 residues. Looked up from germline, CDR1 is MNHEY and CDR2 is SMNVEV (reference sequence). The V gene lost 6 bases and the J gene lost 1 base, with 10 bases spanning the gap. Here the CDR3 reads CASSPRHSYEQYF. DNA of the CDR3: TGTGCCAGCAGCCCACGGCATTCCTACGAGCAGTACTTC.

This chain connects TRBV6-1 to TRBJ1-2; the match to TRBD1 covers 11 bases. The CDR3 is 14 residues long. Losses at the gene ends were 6 bases for V and 8 bases for J; bases not matched to a gene: 8. Germline CDR1 and CDR2: MNHNS and SASEGT. CDR3 region: CASSLGQGVGGYTF. The CDR3, as DNA: TGTGCCAGCAGCCTGGGACAGGGGGTTGGCGGCTACACCTTC.

The gene calls are TRBV5-5 and TRBJ1-1; D might be TRBD1 (5 bases). Germline-derived CDR1 and CDR2 are SGHKS and YYEKEE (reference sequence). This CDR3 is 13 amino acids long. Between the trimmed V and J ends, which lost 5 bases and 4 bases, there was a span of 12 bases. CDR3 bases: TGTGCCAGCAGGAGCCAGGGAGTCACTGAAGCTTTCTTT. Its protein product is CASRSQGVTEAFF.

V usage is TRBV2 and J usage is TRBJ2-2; D is uncertain. Germline CDR1 SNHLY, CDR2 FYNNEI. The CDR3 length is 18 residues. With 0 bases removed from V and 0 bases from J, the gap between germline ends came to 14 bases. The CDR3 protein is CASSEALRATTNTGELFF. The CDR3 DNA follows: TGTGCCAGCAGTGAAGCGCTTCGGGCTACAACGAACACCGGGGAGCTGTTTTTT.

The chain employs TRBV30 and TRBJ1-2, with TRBD1 matching over 7 bases. The germline V gene has CDR1 GTSNPN and CDR2 SVGIG (reference sequence). V lost 4 bases, J lost 5 bases, and 7 bases stayed unmatched. This CDR3 has 13 residues. This chain's CDR3 is CAWKLTGKYGYTF. CDR3 nucleotide sequence: TGTGCCTGGAAATTGACAGGGAAGTATGGCTACACCTTC.

In its sample, this clone was seen once. The chain has TRBV29-1 and TRBJ2-1; 13 bases agree with TRBD2. The CDR3 length is 14 residues. With 8 bases clipped from V and 7 bases from J, the junction kept 8 bases outside the gene matches. Germline loops: CDR1 SQVTM, CDR2 ANQGSEA. The CDR3 spells CSSALAGGMNEQFF. In nucleotides, the CDR3 is TGCAGCTCTGCACTAGCGGGAGGGATGAATGAGCAGTTCTTC.

The rearrangement links TRBV11-2 to TRBJ1-1; the D is unclear. The CDR3 is made up of 14 amino acids. The V end was cut by 5 bases, the J end by 2 bases, with 12 bases between. Per the germline V gene, CDR1 is SGHAT and CDR2 is FQNNGV. CDR3 protein: CASSLQIGNTEAFF. As DNA, the CDR3 is TGTGCCAGCAGCCTACAAATCGGAAACACTGAAGCTTTCTTT.

The gene calls are TRBV6-1 and TRBJ2-1, with 13 bases that match TRBD2. V lost 5 bases, J lost 9 bases, and 7 bases stayed unmatched. CDR3 length equals 15 residues. Per germline, CDR1 MNHNS and CDR2 SASEGT. CDR3 residues: CASSPLAGGPAEQFF. CDR3 coding DNA: TGTGCCAGCAGTCCACTAGCGGGAGGGCCTGCTGAGCAGTTCTTC.

The chain recombines TRBV5-1 with TRBJ2-3; D unclear. There are 15 residues in the CDR3. CDR1 and CDR2 (germline): SGHRS, YFSETQ. The V end lost 0 bases, the J end lost 2 bases, and 10 bases lay between the germline ends. CDR3 sequence reads: CASSLAGPNTDTQYF. The CDR3 nucleotides read TGCGCCAGCAGCTTGGCCGGGCCAAACACAGATACGCAGTATTTT.

The chain carries TRBV11-3 and TRBJ2-3; 10 bases are a match to TRBD2. CDR1 is SGHNT and CDR2 is YENEEA in the germline V gene. J gave up 4 bases and V 5 bases, and 6 bases lay outside the gene matches. The CDR3 is 15 amino acids. The CDR3 DNA follows: TGTGCCAGCAGCGAGCGGGAGGGCCTAGCAGATACGCAGTATTTT. Protein sequence: CASSEREGLADTQYF. The full variable domain, with the rest looked up from reference TRBV11-3 and TRBJ2-3, is EAGVVQSPRYKIIEKKQPVAFWCNPISGHNTLYWYLQNLGQGPELLIRYENEEAVDDSQLPKDRFSAERLKGVDSTLKIQPAELGDSAVYLCASSEREGLADTQYFGPGTRLTVL.

V and J are TRBV14 and TRBJ2-7; D remains unclear. The CDR3 spans 11 residues. V gave up 4 bases and J gave up 1 base, with 2 bases separating them. Germline lookup yields CDR1 SGHDN and CDR2 FVKESK. In DNA form, the CDR3 reads TGTGCCAGCAGCCTTTCCTACGAGCAGTACTTC. It translates to CASSLSYEQYF.

This clone appeared once. The chain links TRBV19 to TRBJ1-1; D gene unclear. V was trimmed by 4 bases and J by 1 base, leaving 7 bases between them. This CDR3 has 13 amino acids. The germline V gene encodes CDR1 LNHDA and CDR2 SQIVND (reference sequence). The CDR3 sequence: CASSTTSNTEAFF. The CDR3 coding sequence is TGTGCCAGTAGTACCACCTCGAACACTGAAGCTTTCTTT.